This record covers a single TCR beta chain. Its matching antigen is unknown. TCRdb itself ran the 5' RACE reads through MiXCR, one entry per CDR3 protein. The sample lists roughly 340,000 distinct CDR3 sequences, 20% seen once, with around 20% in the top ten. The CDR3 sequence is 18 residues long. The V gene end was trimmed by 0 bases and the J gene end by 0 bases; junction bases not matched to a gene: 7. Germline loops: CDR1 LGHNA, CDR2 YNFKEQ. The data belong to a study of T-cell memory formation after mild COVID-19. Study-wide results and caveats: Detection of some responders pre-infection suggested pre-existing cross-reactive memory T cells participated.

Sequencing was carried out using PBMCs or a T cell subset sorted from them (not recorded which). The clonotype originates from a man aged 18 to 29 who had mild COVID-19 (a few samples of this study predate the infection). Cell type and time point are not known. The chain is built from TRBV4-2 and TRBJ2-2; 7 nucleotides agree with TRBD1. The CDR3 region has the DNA TGTGCCAGCAGCCAAGAACTTCAAGGGGGCGCGAACACCGGGGAGCTGTTTTTT. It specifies CASSQELQGGANTGELFF.